Reported below is one T cell receptor (beta chain). The data were taken from a study of blood T cell repertoires in COVID-19. Sequencing used immunoSEQ multiplex PCR; TCRdb keeps in-frame clones, though not all of them. The sample yields approximately 230,000 clones, about 86% seen once. Looked up from germline, CDR1 is SGHAT and CDR2 is FQNNGV. The length of the CDR3 is 18 residues. Unmatched junction bases numbered 5, after V lost 1 base and J lost 0 bases. Sequenced material: peripheral blood. The source is an elderly man with acute or convalescent COVID-19. The chain has TRBV11-2 and TRBJ2-2; TRBD1 matches 10 bases. The CDR3 nucleotides read TGTGCCAGCAGCTTAGTACGGGGACAGGGGCCGAACACCGGGGAGCTGTTTTTT. It yields the protein CASSLVRGQGPNTGELFF.